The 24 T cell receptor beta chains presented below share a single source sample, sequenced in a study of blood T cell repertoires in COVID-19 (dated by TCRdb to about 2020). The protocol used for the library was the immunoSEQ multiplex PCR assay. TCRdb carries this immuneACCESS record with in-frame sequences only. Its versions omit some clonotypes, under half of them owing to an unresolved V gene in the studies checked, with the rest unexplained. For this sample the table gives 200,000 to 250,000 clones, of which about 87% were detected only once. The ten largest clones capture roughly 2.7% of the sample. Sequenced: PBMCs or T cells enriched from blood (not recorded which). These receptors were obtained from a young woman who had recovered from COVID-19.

The CDR3, as DNA: TGCAGCGCGGACAGAGCTAACTATGGCTACACCTTC. As protein: CSADRANYGYTF. The gene calls are TRBV29-1 and TRBJ1-2; weak D call: TRBD1 (6 bases). Germline loops: CDR1 SQVTM, CDR2 ANQGSEA. The V end lost 7 bases, the J end lost 0 bases, and 9 bases lay between the germline ends. There are 12 residues in the CDR3.

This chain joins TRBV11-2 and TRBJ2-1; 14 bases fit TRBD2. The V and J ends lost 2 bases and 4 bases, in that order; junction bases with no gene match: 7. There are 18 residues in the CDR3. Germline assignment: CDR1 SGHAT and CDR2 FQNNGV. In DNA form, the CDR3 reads TGTGCCAGCAGCTTAAGAGGACTAGCGGGGGGACTATACAATGAGCAGTTCTTC. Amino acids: CASSLRGLAGGLYNEQFF.

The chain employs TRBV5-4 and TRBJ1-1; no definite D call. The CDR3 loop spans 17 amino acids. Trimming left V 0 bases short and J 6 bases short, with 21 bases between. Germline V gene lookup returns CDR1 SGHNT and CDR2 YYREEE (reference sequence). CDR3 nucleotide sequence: TGTGCCAGCAGCTTGGGGGAGGTTGGGAGAGAAGAGTCTGAAGCTTTCTTT. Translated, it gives CASSLGEVGREESEAFF.

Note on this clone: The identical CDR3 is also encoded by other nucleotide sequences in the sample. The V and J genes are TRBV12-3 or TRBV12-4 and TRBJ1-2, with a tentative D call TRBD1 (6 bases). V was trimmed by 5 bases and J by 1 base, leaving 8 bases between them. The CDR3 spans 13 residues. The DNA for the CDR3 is TGTGCCAGCAGTCTACAGGGTAACTATGGCTACACCTTC. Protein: CASSLQGNYGYTF.

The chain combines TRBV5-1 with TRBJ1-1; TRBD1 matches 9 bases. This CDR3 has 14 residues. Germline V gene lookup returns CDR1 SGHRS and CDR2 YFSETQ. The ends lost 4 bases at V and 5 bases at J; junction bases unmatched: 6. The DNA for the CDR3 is TGCGCCAGCAGCAATACAGGGGGCGAAACTGAAGCTTTCTTT. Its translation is CASSNTGGETEAFF.

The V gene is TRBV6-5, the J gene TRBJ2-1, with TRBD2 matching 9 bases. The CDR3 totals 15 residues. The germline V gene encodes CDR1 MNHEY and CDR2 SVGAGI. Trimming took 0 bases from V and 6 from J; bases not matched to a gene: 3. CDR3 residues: CASSYSAGGVNEQFF. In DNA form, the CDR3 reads TGTGCCAGCAGTTACTCCGCGGGGGGGGTCAATGAGCAGTTCTTC.

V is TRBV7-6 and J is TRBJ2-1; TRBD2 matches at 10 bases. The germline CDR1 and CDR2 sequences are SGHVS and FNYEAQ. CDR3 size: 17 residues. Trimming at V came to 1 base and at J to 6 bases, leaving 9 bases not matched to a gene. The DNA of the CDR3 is TGTGCCAGCAGCTTAGACACAATAGCGGGGGGCTCCAATGAGCAGTTCTTC. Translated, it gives CASSLDTIAGGSNEQFF. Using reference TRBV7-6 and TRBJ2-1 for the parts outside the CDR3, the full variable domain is GAGVSQSPRYKVTKRGQDVALRCDPISGHVSLYWYRQALGQGPEFLTYFNYEAQQDKSGLPNDRFSAERPEGSISTLTIQRTEQRDSAMYRCASSLDTIAGGSNEQFFGPGTRLTVL.

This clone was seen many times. Here the CDR3 reads CASSLNPRETQYF. The CDR3 nucleotides are TGTGCCAGCAGCTTAAACCCTAGGGAGACCCAGTACTTC. The chain carries TRBV7-3 and TRBJ2-5; D remains ambiguous. The CDR3 loop spans 13 amino acids. CDR1 SGHTA and CDR2 FQGTGA come from the germline V gene. The V gene lost 1 base and the J gene lost 5 bases, with 8 bases spanning the gap.

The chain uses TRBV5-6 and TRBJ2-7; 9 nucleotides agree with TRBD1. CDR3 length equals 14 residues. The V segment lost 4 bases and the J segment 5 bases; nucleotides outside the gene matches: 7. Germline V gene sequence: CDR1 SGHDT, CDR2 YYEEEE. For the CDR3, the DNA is TGTGCCAGCAGCGGGGGGACAGGGATCCACGAGCAGTACTTC. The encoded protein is CASSGGTGIHEQYF.

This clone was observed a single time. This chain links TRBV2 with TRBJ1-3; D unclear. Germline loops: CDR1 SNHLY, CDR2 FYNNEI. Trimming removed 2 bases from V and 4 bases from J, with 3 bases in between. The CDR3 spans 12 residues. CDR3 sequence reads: CASSERGNTIYF. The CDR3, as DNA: TGTGCCAGCAGTGAACGGGGAAACACCATATATTTT.

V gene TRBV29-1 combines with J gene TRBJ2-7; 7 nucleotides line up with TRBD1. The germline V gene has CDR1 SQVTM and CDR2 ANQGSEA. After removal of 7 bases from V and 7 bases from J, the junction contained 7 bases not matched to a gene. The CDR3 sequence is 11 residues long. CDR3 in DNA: TGCAGCGGAGGACAGGTTGGTGAGCAGTACTTC. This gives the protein CSGGQVGEQYF.

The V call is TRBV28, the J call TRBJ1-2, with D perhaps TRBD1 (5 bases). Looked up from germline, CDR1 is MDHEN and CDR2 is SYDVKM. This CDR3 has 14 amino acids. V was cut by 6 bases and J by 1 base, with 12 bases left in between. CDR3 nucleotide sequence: TGTGCCAGCAGACCGACAGTCTTTAACTATGGCTACACCTTC. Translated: CASRPTVFNYGYTF.

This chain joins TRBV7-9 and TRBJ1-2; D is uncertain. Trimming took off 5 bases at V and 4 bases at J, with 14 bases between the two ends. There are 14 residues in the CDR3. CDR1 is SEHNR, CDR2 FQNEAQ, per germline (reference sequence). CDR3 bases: TGTGCCAGCAGCCCCCGAGGCCAGCTCTATGGCTACACCTTC. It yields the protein CASSPRGQLYGYTF.

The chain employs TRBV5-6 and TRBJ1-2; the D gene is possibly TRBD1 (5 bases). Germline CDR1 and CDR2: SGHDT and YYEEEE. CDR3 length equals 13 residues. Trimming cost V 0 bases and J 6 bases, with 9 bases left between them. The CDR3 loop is CASSLVQGDGYTF. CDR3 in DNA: TGTGCCAGCAGCTTGGTCCAGGGTGATGGCTACACCTTC.

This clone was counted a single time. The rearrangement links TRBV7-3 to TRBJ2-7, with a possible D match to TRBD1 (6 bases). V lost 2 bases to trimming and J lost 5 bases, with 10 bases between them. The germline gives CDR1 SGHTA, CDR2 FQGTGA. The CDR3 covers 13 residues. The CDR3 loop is CASSLGRGHEQYF. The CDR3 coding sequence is TGTGCCAGCAGCTTAGGCAGGGGCCACGAGCAGTACTTC.

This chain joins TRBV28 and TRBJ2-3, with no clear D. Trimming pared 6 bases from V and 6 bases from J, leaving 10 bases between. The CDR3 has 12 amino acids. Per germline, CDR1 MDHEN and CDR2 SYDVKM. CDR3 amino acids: CASRLSWDTQYF. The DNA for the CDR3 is TGTGCCAGCAGACTTTCCTGGGATACGCAGTATTTT.

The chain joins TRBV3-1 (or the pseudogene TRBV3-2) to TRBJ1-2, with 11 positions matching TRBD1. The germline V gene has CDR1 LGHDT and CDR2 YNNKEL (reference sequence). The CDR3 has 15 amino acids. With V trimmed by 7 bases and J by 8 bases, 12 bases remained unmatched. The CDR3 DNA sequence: TGTGCCAGCAAAGTCGGACAGGGGGCGGTAAAAGGCTACACCTTC. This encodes CASKVGQGAVKGYTF.

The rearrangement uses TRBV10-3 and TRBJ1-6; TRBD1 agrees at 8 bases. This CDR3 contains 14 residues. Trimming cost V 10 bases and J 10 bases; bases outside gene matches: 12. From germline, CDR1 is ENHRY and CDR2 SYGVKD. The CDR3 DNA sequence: TGTGCCAGCACAGGGGGGGATTCCTACTCACCCCTCCACTTT. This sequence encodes CASTGGDSYSPLHF.

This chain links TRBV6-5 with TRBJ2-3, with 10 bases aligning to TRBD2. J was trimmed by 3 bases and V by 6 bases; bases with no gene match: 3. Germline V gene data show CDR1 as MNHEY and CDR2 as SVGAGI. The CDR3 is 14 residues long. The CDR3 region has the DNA TGTGCCAGCAGAAGACTAGCGGGTACAGATACGCAGTATTTT. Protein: CASRRLAGTDTQYF.

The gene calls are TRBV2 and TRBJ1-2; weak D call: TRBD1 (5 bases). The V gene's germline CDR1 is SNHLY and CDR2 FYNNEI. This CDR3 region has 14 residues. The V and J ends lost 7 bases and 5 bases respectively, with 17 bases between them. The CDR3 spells CASIVGGNNYGYTF. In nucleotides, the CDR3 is TGTGCCAGCATTGTCGGGGGGAATAATTATGGCTACACCTTC.

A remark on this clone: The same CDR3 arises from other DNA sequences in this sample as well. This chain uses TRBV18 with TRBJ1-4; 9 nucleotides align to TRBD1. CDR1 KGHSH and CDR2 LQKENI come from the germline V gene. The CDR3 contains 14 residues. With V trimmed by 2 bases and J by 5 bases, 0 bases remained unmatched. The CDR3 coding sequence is TGTGCCAGCTCACCAGACAGGGGGAATGAAAAACTGTTTTTT. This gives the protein CASSPDRGNEKLFF. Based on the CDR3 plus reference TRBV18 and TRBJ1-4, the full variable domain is NAGVMQNPRHLVRRRGQEARLRCSPMKGHSHVYWYRQLPEEGLKFMVYLQKENIIDESGMPKERFSAEFPKEGPSILRIQQVVRGDSAAYFCASSPDRGNEKLFFGSGTQLSVL.

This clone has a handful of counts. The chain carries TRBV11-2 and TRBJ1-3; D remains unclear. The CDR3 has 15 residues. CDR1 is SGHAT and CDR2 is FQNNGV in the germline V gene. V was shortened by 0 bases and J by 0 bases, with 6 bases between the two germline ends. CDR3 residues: CASSLDSRSGNTIYF. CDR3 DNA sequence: TGTGCCAGCAGCTTAGATAGCCGCTCTGGAAACACCATATATTTT.

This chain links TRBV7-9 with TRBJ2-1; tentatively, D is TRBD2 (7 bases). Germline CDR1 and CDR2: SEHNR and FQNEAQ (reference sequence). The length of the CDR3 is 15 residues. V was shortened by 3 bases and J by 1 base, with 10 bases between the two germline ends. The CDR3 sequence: CASSFGGASYNEQFF. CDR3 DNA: TGTGCCAGCAGCTTTGGGGGGGCTTCCTACAATGAGCAGTTCTTC.

The CDR3 sequence: CASSLGLAGVGSGELFF. CDR3 nucleotide sequence: TGTGCCAGCAGCTTAGGGTTGGCGGGGGTCGGCTCCGGGGAGCTGTTTTTT. The V gene is TRBV7-9, the J gene TRBJ2-2, with 7 bases matching TRBD2. This CDR3 comprises 17 residues. V dropped 1 base and J dropped 6; count of bases not matched to a gene: 11. Germline CDR1 is SEHNR and CDR2 is FQNEAQ (reference sequence).